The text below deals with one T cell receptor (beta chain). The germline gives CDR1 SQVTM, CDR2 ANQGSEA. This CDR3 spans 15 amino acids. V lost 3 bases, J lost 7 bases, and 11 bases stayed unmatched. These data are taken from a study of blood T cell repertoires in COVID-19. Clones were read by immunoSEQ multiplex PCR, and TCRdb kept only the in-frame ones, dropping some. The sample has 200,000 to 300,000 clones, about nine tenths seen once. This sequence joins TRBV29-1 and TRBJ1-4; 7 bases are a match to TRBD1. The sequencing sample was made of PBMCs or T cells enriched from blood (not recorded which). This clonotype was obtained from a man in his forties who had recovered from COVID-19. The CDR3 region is CSVESGGGSGEKLFF. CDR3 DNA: TGCAGCGTTGAGTCGGGAGGGGGCAGCGGTGAAAAACTGTTTTTT.